Presented here are 18 T cell receptor beta chains from one specimen sequenced in a study of blood T cells in healthy people across ages. PCR was performed a second time for about 7 to 11 cycles using a sample-barcoded 5' primer and a J-beta primer mix. Each CDR3 protein is one row after TCRdb ran MiXCR on the 5' RACE reads. The data hold about 570,000 distinct CDR3 sequences, with 25% to 30% observed a single time. Sequencing was performed on blood. The receptor source for this set is a woman aged 70-85 years in good health.

In its sample, this clonotype was seen once. The conserved final phenylalanine or tryptophan is absent from the CDR3, which likely points to a read error. The chain employs TRBV24-1 and TRBJ2-2; D is unclear. CDR3 length equals 12 residues. V gave up 10 bases and J gave up 2 bases, with 7 bases separating them. Germline V gives CDR1 KGHDR, CDR2 SFDVKD. This CDR3 is CATWANTGELFS. Here the CDR3 DNA reads TGTGCCACGTGGGCCAACACCGGGGAGCTGTTTTCT.

This clonotype has a handful of counts. The chain joins TRBV6-5 to TRBJ2-5; D may be TRBD2 (5 bases). Matching the DNA end better, TRBJ2-1 makes the J call doubtful. The CDR3 covers 13 residues. In germline, CDR1 is MNHEY, CDR2 SVGAGI. The CDR3, as DNA: TGTGCCAGTTCTACCCGGGGTGGCAATGAGCAGTTCTTC. Translated: CASSTRGGNEQFF.

The CDR3 nucleotides are TGCGCCAGCAGCCAAGTTACGTTAAAGTCCGGGGAGCTGTTTTTT. This encodes CASSQVTLKSGELFF. The chain carries TRBV4-3 and TRBJ2-2; D remains ambiguous. Germline V gives CDR1 LGHNA, CDR2 YSLEER. V lost 1 base and J lost 6, with 12 bases in between. This CDR3 is built from 15 residues.

The chain employs TRBV5-4 and TRBJ2-2; 12 bases map to TRBD1. V trimming: 4 bases; J trimming: 5 bases; junction bases outside the gene matches: 6. Germline loops: CDR1 SGHNT, CDR2 YYREEE (reference sequence). The CDR3 consists of 16 residues. The CDR3 sequence is CASSLRDRGRTGELFF. In nucleotides, the CDR3 is TGTGCCAGCAGCCTCCGGGACAGGGGGCGAACCGGGGAGCTGTTTTTT.

This clonotype has just a few counts. The genes are TRBV20-1 and TRBJ1-2; D perhaps matches TRBD1 (5 bases). Germline values: CDR1 DFQATT, CDR2 SNEGSKA (reference sequence). CDR3 length: 14 residues. V lost 0 bases and J 3 bases, leaving 11 bases between the germline ends. CDR3 coding DNA: TGCAGTGCTAGAGATGATGGGGCACACTATGGCTACACCTTC. This sequence encodes CSARDDGAHYGYTF.

This clonotype was found many times. The chain uses TRBV4-2 and TRBJ2-1, with D uncertain. V lost 4 bases, J lost 5 bases, and 9 bases lay in between. The germline gives CDR1 LGHNA, CDR2 YNFKEQ. The CDR3 consists of 13 residues. CDR3 sequence (DNA): TGTGCCAGCAGCCGTCATGCGGACAATGAGCAGTTCTTC. It encodes CASSRHADNEQFF.

The J gene is TRBJ1-1, the V gene TRBV7-2; perhaps TRBD1 as D (6 bases). Trimming took off 5 bases at V and 3 bases at J, with 16 bases between the two ends. The CDR3 is 15 amino acids. Germline V gene lookup returns CDR1 SGHTA and CDR2 FQGNSA. The CDR3, as DNA: TGTGCCAGCAGCAAGAGGGGGGCATGGCACACTGAAGCTTTCTTT. This sequence encodes CASSKRGAWHTEAFF.

A few counts support this clonotype. The V gene is TRBV11-3, the J gene TRBJ1-2, with TRBD1 as a possible D gene (5 bases). CDR3 length: 13 residues. Trimming pared 0 bases from V and 7 bases from J, leaving 9 bases between. Germline V gene data show CDR1 as SGHNT and CDR2 as YENEEA. The CDR3 DNA reads TGTGCCAGCAGCTTAGACAGGGTGACTGGCTACACCTTC. Its translation: CASSLDRVTGYTF.

Concerning this clonotype itself: Being one base from a much bigger clone, this may be a read error. The chain has TRBV12-3 or TRBV12-4 and TRBJ2-2, with D tentatively TRBD1 (6 bases). The CDR3 runs 16 residues. The V end was cut by 3 bases, the J end by 2 bases, with 13 bases between. DNA of the CDR3: TGTGCCAGCAGTTTCCCCAGGGGCAGAAACACCGGGGAGCTGTTTTTT. Protein product: CASSFPRGRNTGELFF.

V gene TRBV6-5 combines with J gene TRBJ2-7; D is possibly TRBD1 (5 bases). CDR3 length equals 13 residues. The germline V gene encodes CDR1 MNHEY and CDR2 SVGAGI. The germline V and J ends were trimmed by 7 bases and 2 bases, with 12 bases remaining between them. The DNA for the CDR3 is TGTGCCAGCAAGATTGGACATCCCTACGAGCAGTACTTC. Amino acid sequence: CASKIGHPYEQYF.

The chain couples TRBV4-3 to TRBJ2-7; 8 nucleotides match TRBD1. Germline CDR1 is LGHNA and CDR2 is YSLEER. The CDR3 is made up of 16 amino acids. V gave up 3 bases and J gave up 0 bases; unmatched junction bases: 7. CDR3 in DNA: TGCGCCAGCAGCCAGCAGACAGGGGTCTACTCCTACGAGCAGTACTTC. Its translation: CASSQQTGVYSYEQYF.

The CDR3 DNA reads as TGTGCCAGCAGCCCCCAGCCAGCAGGCTATCCCTACAATGAGCAGTTCTTC. Protein: CASSPQPAGYPYNEQFF. V and J are TRBV7-2 and TRBJ2-1, with D hard to call. Trimming shortened V by 5 bases and J by 2 bases, and 19 bases separated the two germline ends. The germline CDR1 and CDR2 sequences are SGHTA and FQGNSA. The CDR3 runs 17 residues.

In its sample, this clonotype was seen a few times. The V and J genes are TRBV18 and TRBJ2-7, with D perhaps TRBD1 (5 bases). V lost 5 bases and J 4 bases, leaving 12 bases between the germline ends. The germline CDR1 and CDR2 sequences are KGHSH and LQKENI. The CDR3 contains 13 residues. The CDR3 region is CASSSLDIYEQYF. The CDR3 region has the DNA TGTGCCAGCTCATCCTTGGACATTTACGAGCAGTACTTC.

The CDR3 is CASSHRTSAYEQYF. CDR3 sequence (DNA): TGTGCCAGCAGTCACCGGACTAGCGCCTACGAGCAGTACTTC. The chain combines TRBV7-2 with TRBJ2-7, with 9 bases aligning to TRBD2. The V segment lost 6 bases and the J segment 2 bases; nucleotides outside the gene matches: 5. Germline CDR1 reads SGHTA; CDR2 reads FQGNSA. The CDR3 length is 14 residues.

This clonotype was counted between two and nine times. V usage is TRBV7-3 and J usage is TRBJ2-2; tentative D call: TRBD1 (5 bases). V dropped 5 bases and J dropped 4 bases, with 17 bases sitting between them. The CDR3 is made up of 16 amino acids. The germline V gene has CDR1 SGHTA and CDR2 FQGTGA. The CDR3 loop is CASSPPGNGGTGELFF. In nucleotides, the CDR3 is TGTGCCAGCAGCCCTCCAGGGAACGGCGGCACCGGGGAGCTGTTTTTT.

In this sample, this clonotype turned up a few times. V and J are TRBV12-3 or TRBV12-4 and TRBJ1-2; no reliable D call. This CDR3 spans 14 amino acids. The germline V and J ends were trimmed by 0 bases and 5 bases, with 10 bases remaining between them. The CDR3 spells CASSLASGEYGYTF. Written as DNA, the CDR3 is TGTGCCAGCAGTTTAGCTTCCGGGGAGTATGGCTACACCTTC.

This rearrangement joins TRBV12-3 or TRBV12-4 to TRBJ2-5, with 8 bases matching TRBD1. The CDR3 consists of 14 residues. The ends lost 6 bases at V and 2 bases at J; junction bases unmatched: 5. This CDR3 is CASRMDRVQETQYF. In DNA, the CDR3 is TGTGCCAGCAGAATGGACAGGGTTCAAGAGACCCAGTACTTC.

The sample holds many counts of this clonotype. The J gene is TRBJ2-3, the V gene TRBV29-1, with D tentatively TRBD1 (6 bases). Germline assignment: CDR1 SQVTM and CDR2 ANQGSEA. V was cut by 5 bases and J by 6 bases, with 15 bases left in between. This CDR3 spans 13 amino acids. The CDR3 loop is CSVPSMGADTQYF. In DNA form, the CDR3 reads TGCAGCGTTCCCTCGATGGGGGCCGATACGCAGTATTTT.